The sequence of this TCR beta chain was determined in a study of T cell changes during pregnancy in multiple sclerosis. J was trimmed by 0 bases and V by 5 bases; bases with no gene match: 15. CDR3 size: 18 residues. The V gene's germline CDR1 is LNHDA and CDR2 SQIVND (reference sequence). TCRdb's copy holds only in-frame clones and misses some; the assay was immunoSEQ multiplex PCR. The sample has about 92,000 clones, around 92% seen once. Specimen: peripheral blood, collected in the third trimester of pregnancy. This clonotype originated in a female donor with multiple sclerosis, enrolled in a pregnancy study. V usage is TRBV19 and J usage is TRBJ2-5, with 7 bases fitting TRBD1. The CDR3: CASSPDLGTELYQETQYF. The DNA of the CDR3 is TGTGCCAGTAGTCCCGACCTCGGGACAGAACTCTACCAAGAGACCCAGTACTTC.